Following are 14 T cell receptor beta chains from one sample sequenced in a study of cytomegalovirus exposure and HLA in healthy donors. Primers included in the PCR were 60 Vbeta and 13 Jbeta primers. Clones were sequenced by immunoSEQ multiplex PCR, and TCRdb holds only the in-frame ones, with some missing. The sample contains about 99,000 clones, 60% to 80% of which appear only once. Sequencing was done on a sample of PBMCs. Every receptor here comes from a man between 45 and 60 years old in good health and CMV-seropositive.

This clone turned up a few times. The chain links TRBV7-9 to TRBJ1-1; 8 positions match TRBD1. This CDR3 has 15 amino acids. J was trimmed by 4 bases and V by 5 bases; bases with no gene match: 9. Per the germline V gene, CDR1 is SEHNR and CDR2 is FQNEAQ (reference sequence). The CDR3 DNA follows: TGTGCCAGCAGCGCATCAGGGGGCGTCAGCACTGAAGCTTTCTTT. It yields the protein CASSASGGVSTEAFF.

V and J are TRBV19 and TRBJ2-1; the D gene is possibly TRBD2 (5 bases). Deletions cut 7 bases from V and 4 bases from J, with 14 bases between. Germline CDR1 is LNHDA and CDR2 is SQIVND (reference sequence). The CDR3 is 14 residues long. CDR3 in DNA: TGTGCCAGTAATGGAGGATCCCCGTACAATGAGCAGTTCTTC. Its protein product is CASNGGSPYNEQFF.

The J gene is TRBJ2-2, the V gene TRBV7-9, with TRBD2 identical over 13 bases. The CDR3 covers 17 residues. From germline, CDR1 is SEHNR and CDR2 FQNEAQ (reference sequence). J was trimmed by 3 bases and V by 2 bases; bases with no gene match: 3. CDR3 in amino acids: CASSLTSGRAYTGELFF. Written as DNA, the CDR3 is TGTGCCAGCAGCTTAACTAGCGGGAGGGCCTACACCGGGGAGCTGTTTTTT.

Only one count was recorded for this clone. This chain connects TRBV13 to TRBJ1-1; D remains unclear. Between the trimmed V and J ends, which lost 5 bases and 1 base, there was a span of 11 bases. The CDR3 has 14 amino acids. Germline loops: CDR1 PRHDT, CDR2 FYEKMQ (reference sequence). DNA for the CDR3: TGTGCCAGCAGCCCCCGGCGGGGGAACACTGAAGCTTTCTTT. This codes for CASSPRRGNTEAFF.

The chain combines TRBV2 with TRBJ2-3; 8 bases are shared with TRBD2. This CDR3 spans 16 amino acids. Germline trimming cut 4 bases from V and 1 base from J; bases unmatched to any gene: 7. CDR1 is SNHLY, CDR2 FYNNEI, per germline. The CDR3 loop reads CASSVRGGIGTDTQYF. The CDR3 DNA follows: TGTGCCAGCAGTGTTCGGGGGGGTATTGGCACAGATACGCAGTATTTT.

This rearrangement joins TRBV12-1 to TRBJ1-5; the table's D gene call, TRBD1, was not cross checked with the DNA. TRBV12-1 is tagged as a pseudogene. The CDR3 spans 16 residues. The CDR3 region has the DNA TGTGCCAGCAGCTTTGGAGGGACAGGGAATAGCCAGCCCCAGCATTTT. Its protein product is CASSFGGTGNSQPQHF.

The DNA of the CDR3 is TGCAGCGTTAGAGAGTTAATCGATGAGCAGTTCTTC. Protein product: CSVRELIDEQFF. J is TRBJ2-1 and V is TRBV29-1; no reliable D call. The V gene lost 5 bases and the J gene lost 8 bases, with 13 bases spanning the gap. Germline CDR1 SQVTM, CDR2 ANQGSEA. The CDR3 spans 12 residues.

This chain links TRBV7-2 with TRBJ2-5; 9 bases line up with TRBD2. With 3 bases clipped from V and 6 bases from J, the junction kept 11 bases outside the gene matches. The CDR3 has 16 residues. CDR1 is SGHTA, CDR2 FQGNSA, per germline. The CDR3 loop is CASSFSLAGVGQTQYF. The CDR3 DNA reads as TGTGCCAGCAGCTTTAGTTTAGCGGGGGTCGGGCAGACCCAGTACTTC. Full variable domain (outside the CDR3, taken from reference TRBV7-2 and TRBJ2-5): GAGVSQSPSNKVTEKGKDVELRCDPISGHTALYWYRQSLGQGLEFLIYFQGNSAPDKSGLPSDRFSAERTGGSVSTLTIQRTQQEDSAVYLCASSFSLAGVGQTQYFGPGTRLLVL.

The chain joins TRBV27 to TRBJ2-7, with TRBD2 matching over 9 bases. Germline loops: CDR1 MNHEY, CDR2 SMNVEV (reference sequence). V dropped 3 bases and J dropped 1; count of bases not matched to a gene: 10. The CDR3 covers 17 residues. The CDR3 reads CASSFLPSGDPSYEQYF. The DNA for the CDR3 is TGTGCCAGCAGTTTTCTGCCTAGCGGGGATCCTTCCTACGAGCAGTACTTC.

In DNA, the CDR3 is TGTGCCAGCAGTTTATCGGTAAAGCCCCAGCATTTT. Translated: CASSLSVKPQHF. The chain carries TRBV28 and TRBJ1-5; D gene uncertain. Between the trimmed V and J ends, which lost 1 base and 8 bases, there was a span of 6 bases. The CDR3 consists of 12 residues. Per germline, CDR1 MDHEN and CDR2 SYDVKM.

This clone appeared a few times. This chain links TRBV13 with TRBJ1-1; D possibly corresponds to TRBD1 (5 bases). CDR1 is PRHDT, CDR2 FYEKMQ, per germline (reference sequence). This CDR3 region has 14 residues. The germline V and J ends were trimmed by 1 base and 5 bases, with 11 bases remaining between them. CDR3 bases: TGTGCCAGCAGCTTAGAACGGGGGGGGACTGAAGCTTTCTTT. It codes for CASSLERGGTEAFF.

The V gene is TRBV5-6, the J gene TRBJ2-7, with TRBD1 identical over 9 bases. The CDR3 totals 14 residues. The junction had 3 bases not matched to a gene; V was cut back by 2 bases and J by 3 bases. In germline, CDR1 is SGHDT, CDR2 YYEEEE. For the CDR3, the DNA is TGTGCCAGCAGCTTCGGGACAGGGCTCTACGAGCAGTACTTC. It yields the protein CASSFGTGLYEQYF.

In its sample, this clone was seen once. V and J are TRBV30 and TRBJ1-5, with 7 bases matching TRBD1. The CDR3 has 15 amino acids. V shed 0 bases, J shed 3 bases, and the junction held 5 bases outside the gene matches. Germline V lookup: CDR1 GTSNPN, CDR2 SVGIG (reference sequence). The CDR3 DNA follows: TGTGCCTGGAGTGTAGGGGGCCGTGACAATCAGCCCCAGCATTTT. It codes for CAWSVGGRDNQPQHF.

The CDR3 protein is CASSRDSREKLFF. CDR3 DNA sequence: TGTGCCAGCAGTCGGGACAGCCGGGAAAAACTGTTTTTT. The V gene is TRBV2, the J gene TRBJ1-4, with 7 bases aligning to TRBD1. This CDR3 is 13 amino acids long. The ends lost 5 bases at V and 8 bases at J; junction bases unmatched: 5. The germline gives CDR1 SNHLY, CDR2 FYNNEI.